What follows are 8 T cell receptor beta chains derived from one specimen sequenced in a study of identical twins. One entry per CDR3 protein, called by TCRdb with MiXCR from the 5' RACE reads. The sample gives 500,000 to 700,000 distinct CDR3 sequences, about 7.1% of which show up once; about 1.5% is in the top ten. These data also featured in a second study, about yellow fever vaccine responses in identical twins.

What was sequenced was PBMCs. These receptors all come from a woman aged 18 to 35 in good health.

CDR3 sequence reads: CASSIHSGELFF. The CDR3 nucleotides read TGTGCCAGTAGTATACACTCCGGGGAGCTGTTTTTT. The rearrangement links TRBV19 to TRBJ2-2, with no clear D. Trimming left V 2 bases short and J 6 bases short, with 4 bases between. CDR1 is LNHDA, CDR2 SQIVND, per germline (reference sequence). The CDR3 runs to 12 residues.

At least ten counts were recorded for this clonotype. CDR3 sequence (DNA): TGTGCCAGCAGGTGGGGGACTAGGAACACCGGGGAGCTGTTTTTT. Its protein product is CASRWGTRNTGELFF. The chain employs TRBV27 and TRBJ2-2, with 8 bases identical to TRBD2. Germline CDR1 is MNHEY and CDR2 is SMNVEV (reference sequence). With 6 bases clipped from V and 1 base from J, the junction kept 4 bases outside the gene matches. The CDR3 sequence is 15 residues long.

The chain has TRBV5-1 and TRBJ1-1; D may be TRBD1 (6 bases). Germline CDR1 reads SGHRS; CDR2 reads YFSETQ. V shed 0 bases and J shed 0 bases, with 12 bases lying between them. The CDR3 length is 16 residues. The CDR3 protein is CASSLGMGAVNTEAFF. The CDR3 coding sequence is TGCGCCAGCAGCTTGGGTATGGGGGCTGTGAACACTGAAGCTTTCTTT.

This clonotype was recorded only once. The chain carries TRBV7-6 and TRBJ2-5; 8 bases agree with TRBD2. J was trimmed by 3 bases and V by 4 bases; bases with no gene match: 7. The CDR3 is 15 amino acids. In germline, CDR1 is SGHVS, CDR2 FNYEAQ. The CDR3 sequence is CASSSTGLVKETQYF. CDR3 bases: TGTGCCAGCAGCTCCACGGGACTAGTCAAAGAGACCCAGTACTTC.

This clonotype was found many times. V and J are TRBV12-3 or TRBV12-4 and TRBJ2-1; no reliable D call. V was clipped by 1 base and J by 6 bases, with 7 bases between them. The CDR3 covers 13 residues. CDR3 amino acids: CASSLVPLNEQFF. Here the CDR3 DNA reads TGTGCCAGCAGTTTAGTTCCACTCAATGAGCAGTTCTTC.

This clonotype was found many times. The CDR3 DNA reads TGCGCCAGCAGCTTGTCGGCAGGGAGGGGCAATGAGCAGTTCTTC. As protein: CASSLSAGRGNEQFF. V usage is TRBV5-1 and J usage is TRBJ2-1, with 7 bases lining up with TRBD2. The V gene end was trimmed by 1 base and the J gene end by 6 bases; junction bases not matched to a gene: 7. The CDR3 consists of 15 residues. Germline CDR1 SGHRS, CDR2 YFSETQ.

The chain recombines TRBV20-1 with TRBJ2-7; D ambiguous. The V end was cut by 3 bases, the J end by 4 bases, with 10 bases between. CDR1 DFQATT and CDR2 SNEGSKA come from the germline V gene (reference sequence). This CDR3 contains 12 residues. Here the CDR3 reads CSASTTRYEQYF. CDR3 coding DNA: TGCAGTGCTAGCACTACCCGATACGAGCAGTACTTC.

J is TRBJ2-7 and V is TRBV6-2 or TRBV6-3; 9 positions match TRBD1. With 4 bases clipped from V and 3 bases from J, the junction kept 19 bases outside the gene matches. Germline-derived CDR1 and CDR2 are MNHEY and SVGEGT. CDR3 length: 19 amino acids. CDR3 sequence reads: CASSWTRDRDRVLDYEQYF. In nucleotides, the CDR3 is TGTGCCAGCAGTTGGACCCGGGACAGGGATCGTGTACTCGACTACGAGCAGTACTTC.